This T cell receptor beta chain was identified during a study of T cells after yellow fever vaccination. This clonotype was seen at least ten times. Its antigen is not identified. They built TCR cDNA with 5'RACE template switching, a step that put in a universal primer site and UMIs. Using its own MiXCR run on the 5' RACE reads, TCRdb lists one record per CDR3 protein. The sample includes 400,000 or so distinct CDR3 sequences, about 6.2% of them seen just once. Whole-study findings and limits: Repertoires obtained by FACS sorting could include abundant clonotypes that entered as contaminants from the bulk population. It was a weaker secondary response, yet one that peaked faster, at day 5 versus 15. Booster sampling recovered most clones from primary vaccination (around 96% CD4, approximately 90% CD8).

This sequence was found in a man in his thirties or forties who received the YFV17D yellow fever vaccine. The specimen comprised PBMCs, sampled 5 days after the yellow fever booster vaccination.

The CDR3 here is CAWSVGSSGPGEQYF. The CDR3 DNA is TGTGCCTGGAGTGTAGGGTCTAGCGGACCCGGAGAGCAGTACTTC. The chain recombines TRBV30 with TRBJ2-7; 7 positions match TRBD2. J gave up 7 bases and V 0 bases, and 12 bases lay outside the gene matches. CDR1 and CDR2 (germline): GTSNPN, SVGIG (reference sequence). The CDR3 runs 15 residues.